One sample yielded the 9 T cell receptor beta chains listed below, sequenced in a study of T cells in Graves' hyperthyroidism and ophthalmopathy. Authors of the study amplified TCR beta CDR3 regions from RNA transcripts. When the TCR CDR3 underwent first-round RT-PCR, the HTBI primer set was used. MiXCR, run by TCRdb on the multiplex PCR reads, gives a single entry per CDR3 protein. Of around 520,000 distinct CDR3 sequences listed, around 15% are singletons. The source material was blood. The receptor source for this set is a woman aged 40 to 49 with Graves' hyperthyroidism.

This clonotype was counted many times. The chain couples TRBV3-1 to TRBJ1-5, with TRBD1 matching over 7 bases. From germline, CDR1 is LGHDT and CDR2 YNNKEL (reference sequence). The CDR3 covers 14 residues. Losses at the gene ends were 3 bases for V and 3 bases for J; bases not matched to a gene: 2. CDR3 in DNA: TGTGCCAGCAGCCAGACAGGGTTCAATCAGCCCCAGCATTTT. It encodes CASSQTGFNQPQHF.

This chain uses TRBV6-1 with TRBJ2-2, with 8 bases aligning to TRBD1. CDR1 is MNHNS, CDR2 SASEGT, per germline. V lost 4 bases and J lost 4; bases outside the gene matches: 5. This CDR3 spans 15 amino acids. CDR3: CASSADRGSTGELFF. CDR3 bases: TGTGCCAGCAGTGCCGACAGGGGATCCACCGGGGAGCTGTTTTTT.

This clonotype was seen at least ten times. The rearrangement joins TRBV28 to TRBJ1-2; D perhaps matches TRBD1 (5 bases). Germline values: CDR1 MDHEN, CDR2 SYDVKM. V was trimmed by 5 bases and J by 4 bases, leaving 14 bases between them. The CDR3 length is 14 residues. The CDR3 DNA reads TGTGCCAGCAGTATGACAGCCTCAAGCTATGGCTACACCTTC. Encoded protein: CASSMTASSYGYTF.

V gene TRBV9 combines with J gene TRBJ2-7; the match to TRBD2 covers 11 bases. V lost 4 bases, J lost 2 bases, and 8 bases stayed unmatched. The CDR3 is made up of 16 amino acids. Germline V gene lookup returns CDR1 SGDLS and CDR2 YYNGEE. This chain's CDR3 is CASSLVAGGPPYEQYF. For the CDR3, the DNA is TGTGCCAGCAGCTTGGTAGCGGGAGGGCCACCCTACGAGCAGTACTTC.

This clonotype was counted at least ten times. The rearrangement links TRBV27 to TRBJ2-7, with 10 bases fitting TRBD1. CDR1 and CDR2 (germline): MNHEY, SMNVEV (reference sequence). Trimming removed 3 bases from V and 7 bases from J; junction bases left unmatched: 12. CDR3 length: 16 residues. The CDR3 loop is CASSFPSGTGAWEQYF. The CDR3 DNA is TGTGCCAGCAGTTTTCCCTCCGGGACAGGGGCTTGGGAGCAGTACTTC.

This clonotype was picked up many times. The rearrangement uses TRBV27 and TRBJ1-5; no firm D call. Trimming removed 3 bases at V and 5 bases at J, with 8 bases between. Looked up from germline, CDR1 is MNHEY and CDR2 is SMNVEV (reference sequence). The CDR3 has 13 amino acids. The CDR3 DNA sequence: TGTGCCAGCAGTTTTGGTTGGGATCAGCCCCAGCATTTT. It codes for CASSFGWDQPQHF.

This clonotype was counted only a few times. One base away lies a much larger clone, so this may be a sequencing read error. V is TRBV12-3 or TRBV12-4 and J is TRBJ2-1; 7 bases are shared with TRBD2. This CDR3 has 15 amino acids. The CDR3 DNA reads as TGTGCCAGCAGATTCGGACTAGTCTCCTACAATGAGCAGCTCTTC. It codes for CASRFGLVSYNEQLF.

This clonotype was counted a few times. DNA of the CDR3: TGTGCCAGTACACCGGGACAGGGACAAGAGACCCAGTACTTC. Protein: CASTPGQGQETQYF. The rearrangement links TRBV2 to TRBJ2-5, with TRBD1 matching over 9 bases. The CDR3 spans 14 residues. Germline V CDR1 and CDR2: SNHLY, FYNNEI. V lost 9 bases, J lost 2 bases, and 7 bases stayed unmatched.

The sample holds many counts of this clonotype. The V call is TRBV29-1, the J call TRBJ1-5; D gene uncertain. The CDR3 runs to 13 residues. Germline CDR1 SQVTM, CDR2 ANQGSEA. V dropped 4 bases and J dropped 0 bases, with 7 bases sitting between them. The CDR3 reads CSVGDNSNQPQHF. The CDR3 DNA sequence: TGCAGCGTTGGTGATAATAGCAATCAGCCCCAGCATTTT.